This is a list of T cell receptor beta chains from one sample in a study of blood T cell repertoires in COVID-19. Sequenced by immunoSEQ multiplex PCR; TCRdb stores in-frame clones only, minus some. The profile shows about 440,000 clones, around 88% of them singletons. Sequencing was carried out using peripheral blood. Receptors were obtained from a woman aged 25 to 39 with acute or convalescent COVID-19. CDR3s include the opening cysteine and the closing phenylalanine or tryptophan. The D gene is left open where the match is weak. Clone sizes are given selectively: once, few, many, or a class where the clone is expanded.

V	J	size	D	DNA	CDR3
TRBV9	TRBJ1-2	.	.	TGTGCCAGCAGCGTAGGGGGCAGGGGTAACTATGGCTACACCTTC	CASSVGGRGNYGYTF
TRBV11-2	TRBJ2-1	.	TRBD2	TGTGCCAGCAGCACCAGACTAGCGGGGGGGCCGGGATTCGTTGAGCAGTTCTTC	CASSTRLAGGPGFVEQFF
TRBV3-1/TRBV3-2	TRBJ1-5	.	.	TGTGCCAGCAGTCGGGGGGTTAATAGCAATCAGCCCCAGCATTTT	CASSRGVNSNQPQHF
TRBV27	TRBJ2-1	.	.	TGTGCCAGCGGTGAAACGGGCGGGGTATACAATGAGCAGTTCTTC	CASGETGGVYNEQFF
TRBV7-2	TRBJ2-3	.	TRBD2	TGTGCCAGCAGCCCTCAGTCAGCGGGGGGGTTTGATACGCAGTATTTT	CASSPQSAGGFDTQYF
TRBV12-3/TRBV12-4	TRBJ2-1	.	.	TGTGCCAGCAGCCAGCGTCAGGGCAATGAGCAGTTCTTC	CASSQRQGNEQFF
TRBV30	TRBJ2-5	.	TRBD2	TGTGCCTGGAGCCCGCTAGCGGCCAAGACCCAGTACTTC	CAWSPLAAKTQYF
TRBV30	TRBJ1-2	once	TRBD1	TGTGCCTGGAGTCCCGGGACAGAGAACTATGGCTACACCTTC	CAWSPGTENYGYTF
TRBV5-1	TRBJ1-4	.	TRBD1	TGCGCCAGCAGCACATACAGGGGGCTTAGGACAACTAATGAAAAACTGTTTTTT	CASSTYRGLRTTNEKLFF
TRBV27	TRBJ2-5	once	TRBD2	TGTGCCAGCAGTTTTAAGGCGGGGGTGAGGCAAGAGACCCAGTACTTC	CASSFKAGVRQETQYF
TRBV4-1	TRBJ2-3	.	.	TGCGCCAGCAGCCAAGTGGAAGGACTTATCACAGATACGCAGTATTTT	CASSQVEGLITDTQYF
TRBV28	TRBJ2-3	.	TRBD2	TGTGCCAGCAGGCCTAGCGGGGGGATAGATACGCAGTATTTT	CASRPSGGIDTQYF
TRBV5-1	TRBJ1-6	.	.	TGCGCCAGCAGCCCGGGGAGGGGAGGGAATTCACCCCTCCACTTT	CASSPGRGGNSPLHF
TRBV28	TRBJ2-1	.	.	TGTGCCAGCAGTCGGGAAGGGGGCACGGGGGGGGATGAGCAGTTCTTC	CASSREGGTGGDEQFF
TRBV6-4	TRBJ2-7	.	TRBD1	TGTGCCAGCAGTAACAGGGGCCGTGGCGCCTACGAGCAGTACTTC	CASSNRGRGAYEQYF
TRBV6-1	TRBJ1-2	.	.	TGTGCCAGCAGTGAATTGGAGGGACCGAGGGGCTACACCTTC	CASSELEGPRGYTF
TRBV6-2/TRBV6-3	TRBJ2-5	.	TRBD2	TGTGCCAGCAGTTACCGGCCTAGCGGGGGTAAGGAGACCCAGTACTTC	CASSYRPSGGKETQYF
TRBV5-4	TRBJ2-2	once	.	TGTGCCAGCAGCACACCGGGGACAGGGGAGCTGTTTTTT	CASSTPGTGELFF
TRBV15	TRBJ2-3	.	.	TGTGCCACCAGCAGCGCAAACAGGGCGAGTAGAGGGATGGATACGCAGTATTTT	CATSSANRASRGMDTQYF
TRBV30	TRBJ1-4	.	.	TGTGCCTGGAGTGTACGTTTCGGGGAAAAACTGTTTTTT	CAWSVRFGEKLFF
TRBV9	TRBJ2-1	.	.	TGTGCCAGCAGCGTAGCTACAAGGGTGATGGGGCCCAATGAGCAGTTCTTC	CASSVATRVMGPNEQFF
TRBV5-1	TRBJ2-7	once	TRBD1	TGCGCCAGCAGCACAGGGGAACCATACGAGCAGTACTTC	CASSTGEPYEQYF
TRBV6-5	TRBJ2-1	.	.	TGTGCCAGCAGGTTCGGGTATGAGCAGTTCTTC	CASRFGYEQFF
TRBV5-6	TRBJ1-6	.	.	TGTGCCAGCAGCTTCTCCGACTCACGAGGGTATAATTCACCCCTCCACTTT	CASSFSDSRGYNSPLHF
TRBV3-1/TRBV3-2	TRBJ2-1	.	.	TGTGCCAGCAGCGCGACAGGTACCGGTGAGCAGTTCTTC	CASSATGTGEQFF
TRBV20-1	TRBJ1-2	.	.	TGCAGTGCTAGTAACAGGCAAAATCTCTATGGCTACACCTTC	CSASNRQNLYGYTF
TRBV6-4	TRBJ2-7	.	.	TGTGCCAGCAGACGACCCTCTTGGGCGGGGAAAGACTACGAGCAGTACTTC	CASRRPSWAGKDYEQYF
TRBV7-3	TRBJ2-5	.	.	TGTGCCAGCAGCTTTGGGCCCCTTAAGCCCCAGTACTTC	CASSFGPLKPQYF
TRBV3-1/TRBV3-2	TRBJ1-2	.	TRBD1	TGTGCCAGCACCTCCCGTGGACAGGAGAACTATGGCTACACCTTC	CASTSRGQENYGYTF
TRBV6-1	TRBJ2-1	.	TRBD2	TGTGCCAGCAGTGCAAAGACTAGCGGGAACTACAATGAGCAGTTCTTC	CASSAKTSGNYNEQFF
TRBV2	TRBJ2-3	.	TRBD2	TGTGCCATCTGGAAAAGGGGAGGGGCAGATACGCAGTATTTT	CAIWKRGGADTQYF
TRBV5-1	TRBJ2-1	.	.	TGCGCCAGCAGCTTGGACGGGAATGAGCAGTTCTTC	CASSLDGNEQFF
TRBV4-2	TRBJ2-7	.	TRBD2	TGTGCCAGCAGCCAAGATCTGGGACTAGCCTACTACGAGCAGTACTTC	CASSQDLGLAYYEQYF
TRBV6-6	TRBJ2-5	.	.	TGTGCCAGCAGCCCCGTATCTAGCCAGGAGACCCAGTACTTC	CASSPVSSQETQYF
TRBV6-5	TRBJ2-1	.	TRBD2	TGTGCCAGCACTACGACTAGCGGGGGGGCTGGTGAGCAGTTCTTC	CASTTTSGGAGEQFF
TRBV10-1	TRBJ1-1	.	.	TGCGCCAGGATCGCAAGCCAGGGAAACACTGAAGCTTTCTTT	CARIASQGNTEAFF
TRBV6-5	TRBJ1-5	.	TRBD1	TGTGCCAGCCTAACTCCAGGGGGCTCGAATCAGCCCCAGCATTTT	CASLTPGGSNQPQHF
TRBV9	TRBJ2-1	.	.	TGTGCCAGCAGCGCCTTCGGGCGGGCCCCGTCTAATGAGCAGTTCTTC	CASSAFGRAPSNEQFF
TRBV9	TRBJ2-2	.	TRBD2	TGTGCCAGACCAGCGGGGGGGAACACCGGGGAGCTGTTTTTT	CARPAGGNTGELFF
TRBV18	TRBJ2-7	.	.	TGTGCCAGCTCACCAACAGGGAGCTCCTACGAGCAGTACTTC	CASSPTGSSYEQYF
TRBV19	TRBJ1-5	.	.	TGTGCCAGTAGTATCGTGAATCAGCCCCAGCATTTT	CASSIVNQPQHF